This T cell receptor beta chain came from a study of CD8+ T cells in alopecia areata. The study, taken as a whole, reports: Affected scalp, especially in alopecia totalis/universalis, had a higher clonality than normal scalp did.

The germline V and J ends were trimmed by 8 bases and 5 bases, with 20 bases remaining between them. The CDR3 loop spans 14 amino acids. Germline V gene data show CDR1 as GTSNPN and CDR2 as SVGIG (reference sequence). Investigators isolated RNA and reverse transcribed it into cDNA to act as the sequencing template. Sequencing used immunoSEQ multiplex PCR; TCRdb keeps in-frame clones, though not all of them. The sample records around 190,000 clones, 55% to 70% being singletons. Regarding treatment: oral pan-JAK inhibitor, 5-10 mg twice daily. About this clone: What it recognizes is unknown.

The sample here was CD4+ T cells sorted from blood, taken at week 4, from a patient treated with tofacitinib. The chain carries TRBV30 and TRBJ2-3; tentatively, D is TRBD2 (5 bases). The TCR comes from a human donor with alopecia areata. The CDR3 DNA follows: TGTGCCCTGGAAGGCGGGTCTTTGGGAGATACGCAGTATTTT. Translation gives CALEGGSLGDTQYF.